Listed below are T cell receptor beta chains from one sample, sequenced in a study of blood T cell repertoires in COVID-19. Method: immunoSEQ multiplex PCR; TCRdb's copy keeps in-frame clones and lacks some. The table has 200,000 to 250,000 clones, around 81% seen once. Material: peripheral blood. The receptor source for this set is a woman in her 70s with acute or convalescent COVID-19. CDR3s include the opening cysteine and the closing phenylalanine or tryptophan. Fields, in order: J gene, CDR3 length, D gene, V gene, clone size, CDR3 protein, CDR3 DNA. D genes are given only for firm matches. Clone size is shown for a subset of rows, as once, few, many or a class of expanded clone.

TRBJ2-3 12 NA TRBV12-3/TRBV12-4 NA CASRADTDTQYF TGTGCCAGCAGAGCGGACACAGATACGCAGTATTTT
TRBJ2-5 15 TRBD1 TRBV5-6 NA CASSWGQVRQETQYF TGTGCCAGCAGCTGGGGACAGGTACGACAAGAGACCCAGTACTTC
TRBJ2-5 14 NA TRBV21-1 NA CASSKRTDEETQYF TGTGCCAGCAGCAAAAGAACAGACGAAGAGACCCAGTACTTC
TRBJ2-3 16 NA TRBV18 NA CASSPDPQLFTDTQYF TGTGCCAGCTCACCCGATCCCCAGTTGTTCACAGATACGCAGTATTTT
TRBJ1-6 15 TRBD1 TRBV19 NA CASKQQGQDNSPLHF TGTGCCAGTAAACAACAGGGGCAGGATAATTCACCCCTCCACTTT
TRBJ2-7 12 NA TRBV29-1 once CSVSQGSYEQYF TGCAGCGTCTCGCAGGGTAGCTACGAGCAGTACTTC
TRBJ2-5 15 TRBD1 TRBV7-3 NA CASSSSGTGSETQYF TGTGCCAGCAGCTCCTCCGGGACAGGGAGCGAGACCCAGTACTTC
TRBJ1-2 14 TRBD1 TRBV4-1 NA CASSRGGLGYGYTF TGCGCCAGCAGCCGAGGGGGCTTGGGCTATGGCTACACCTTC
TRBJ2-3 15 TRBD2 TRBV27 NA CASSFGGSSTDTQYF TGTGCCAGCAGTTTTGGCGGGAGTAGCACAGATACGCAGTATTTT
TRBJ1-5 14 TRBD1 TRBV7-9 NA CASSSGTGNQPQHF TGTGCCAGCAGCTCAGGGACAGGCAATCAGCCCCAGCATTTT
TRBJ2-7 16 NA TRBV5-1 NA CASSFDGTGSSYEQYF TGCGCCAGCAGCTTTGATGGTACAGGGAGCTCCTACGAGCAGTACTTC
TRBJ1-4 15 NA TRBV7-8 NA CASSSPYGLREKLFF TGTGCCAGCAGCTCCCCGTATGGGCTCCGGGAAAAACTGTTTTTT
TRBJ2-1 14 TRBD2 TRBV18 few CASSLSGSSNEQFF TGTGCCAGCTCTCTGAGCGGGAGTAGCAATGAGCAGTTCTTC
TRBJ2-3 12 TRBD1 TRBV24-1 NA CATSDLGQGQYF TGTGCCACCAGTGACCTGGGACAGGGGCAGTATTTT
TRBJ1-5 14 NA TRBV5-1 NA CASSLDGSNQPQHF TGCGCCAGCAGCTTAGACGGGTCGAATCAGCCCCAGCATTTT
TRBJ2-2 16 NA TRBV19 NA CASSIQGPSNTGELFF TGTGCCAGTAGTATCCAGGGCCCCTCGAACACCGGGGAGCTGTTTTTT
TRBJ2-2 13 TRBD1 TRBV2 few CASNTGGTGELFF TGTGCCAGCAACACAGGGGGCACCGGGGAGCTGTTTTTT
TRBJ2-2 14 TRBD1 TRBV6-5 NA CASALTGGTGELFF TGTGCCAGCGCCCTGACAGGGGGCACCGGGGAGCTGTTTTTT
TRBJ1-5 14 NA TRBV18 NA CASSPSTANQPQHF TGTGCCAGCTCACCTAGCACCGCAAATCAGCCCCAGCATTTT
TRBJ2-7 15 TRBD1 TRBV9 NA CASSVGTGGIYEQYF TGTGCCAGCAGCGTGGGGACAGGGGGGATTTACGAGCAGTACTTC
TRBJ2-7 12 NA TRBV5-4 NA CASREDTGEQYF TGTGCCAGCAGGGAGGATACTGGGGAGCAGTACTTC
TRBJ1-5 14 NA TRBV10-2 NA CASRPPGSPQPQHF TGCGCCAGCAGACCACCCGGGTCACCTCAGCCCCAGCATTTT
TRBJ1-2 16 TRBD1 TRBV5-1 NA CASSFGQAPTNYGYTF TGCGCCAGCAGCTTTGGACAGGCCCCCACCAACTATGGCTACACCTTC
TRBJ2-1 16 TRBD2 TRBV30 NA CAWSGGRANSYNEQFF TGTGCCTGGAGTGGCGGGAGGGCCAACTCGTACAATGAGCAGTTCTTC
TRBJ2-1 12 NA TRBV5-6 once CASSEGDNEQFF TGTGCCAGCAGCGAGGGGGACAATGAGCAGTTCTTC
TRBJ2-1 16 TRBD2 TRBV27 few CASSWTSGSIGDEQFF TGTGCCAGCAGTTGGACTAGCGGGAGTATAGGCGATGAGCAGTTCTTC
TRBJ1-4 15 TRBD1 TRBV27 few CASSLEGAPNEKLFF TGTGCCAGCAGTTTAGAGGGGGCACCTAATGAAAAACTGTTTTTT
TRBJ2-3 20 TRBD2 TRBV29-1 NA CSVEPRLAGGPFGAPDTQYF TGCAGCGTTGAACCCAGACTAGCGGGAGGGCCGTTCGGGGCCCCAGATACGCAGTATTTT
TRBJ2-3 14 TRBD2 TRBV5-1 NA CASSPGEGRDTQYF TGCGCCAGCAGCCCCGGGGAGGGTAGGGATACGCAGTATTTT
TRBJ2-1 17 TRBD2 TRBV19 many CASSTESGLAGRGEQFF TGTGCCAGTAGTACCGAATCTGGACTAGCGGGAAGGGGTGAGCAGTTCTTC
TRBJ2-2 18 TRBD2 TRBV24-1 NA CATSDLRQRGANTGELFF TGTGCCACCAGTGATTTGAGGCAGCGGGGGGCGAACACCGGGGAGCTGTTTTTT
TRBJ2-7 14 TRBD1 TRBV6-5 NA CASSPGQGAYEQYF TGTGCCAGCAGTCCTGGACAGGGGGCCTACGAGCAGTACTTC
TRBJ1-2 15 NA TRBV15 once CATSRDRRKTYGYTF TGTGCCACCAGCAGAGACAGGAGGAAGACGTATGGCTACACCTTC
TRBJ2-1 13 TRBD1 TRBV7-6 NA CASSRGQGNEQFF TGTGCCAGCAGCCGCGGACAGGGCAATGAGCAGTTCTTC
TRBJ2-7 16 TRBD2 TRBV2 NA CASSPSSSGPAYEQYF TGTGCCAGCAGCCCCTCCTCTAGCGGGCCGGCCTACGAGCAGTACTTC
TRBJ1-1 14 NA TRBV5-1 once CASGLGQPNTEAFF TGCGCCAGCGGGCTGGGACAACCGAACACTGAAGCTTTCTTT
TRBJ1-6 15 TRBD1 TRBV10-1 NA CASSEGGGRLSPLHF TGCGCCAGCAGTGAAGGAGGGGGCCGGCTCTCACCCCTCCACTTT
TRBJ2-1 14 TRBD1 TRBV10-3 NA CATMDRDSYNEQFF TGTGCGACGATGGACAGGGATAGCTACAATGAGCAGTTCTTC
TRBJ1-1 15 TRBD1 TRBV3-1/TRBV3-2 NA CASSQPGTGGTEAFF TGTGCCAGCAGCCAACCTGGAACAGGGGGAACTGAAGCTTTCTTT
TRBJ1-2 14 TRBD1 TRBV28 once CASKGQGHNYGYTF TGTGCCAGCAAAGGACAGGGGCATAACTATGGCTACACCTTC
TRBJ1-4 13 TRBD1 TRBV28 NA CASREGAQEKLFF TGTGCCAGCAGAGAGGGGGCCCAAGAAAAACTGTTTTTT
TRBJ1-1 11 NA TRBV18 few CASSLDTEAFF TGTGCCAGCTCACTAGACACTGAAGCTTTCTTT
TRBJ2-7 13 NA TRBV6-1 once CASSEIGSYEQYF TGTGCCAGCAGTGAAATTGGGAGCTACGAGCAGTACTTC
TRBJ1-1 13 NA TRBV28 NA CASSFPPYTEAFF TGTGCCAGCAGTTTCCCTCCCTACACTGAAGCTTTCTTT
TRBJ1-1 14 TRBD1 TRBV29-1 NA CSVAPGTGGTEAFF TGCAGCGTTGCCCCCGGGACAGGGGGGACTGAAGCTTTCTTT
TRBJ2-1 17 TRBD2 TRBV7-2 once CASSLAQTSTSLGEQFF TGTGCCAGCAGCTTAGCGCAGACTAGCACCTCCCTAGGTGAGCAGTTCTTC
TRBJ2-7 15 TRBD1 TRBV27 NA CASSQDRGIIYEQYF TGTGCCAGCAGTCAGGACAGGGGGATAATCTACGAGCAGTACTTC
TRBJ1-4 14 NA TRBV2 NA CATNRDNPNEKLFF TGTGCCACCAACCGAGATAATCCAAATGAAAAACTGTTTTTT
TRBJ1-1 15 TRBD1 TRBV5-1 few CASSLGAGGNTEAFF TGCGCCAGCAGCTTGGGTGCAGGGGGGAACACTGAAGCTTTCTTT
TRBJ2-5 13 NA TRBV6-6 NA CASSSVKQETQYF TGTGCCAGCAGTTCAGTTAAGCAAGAGACCCAGTACTTC
TRBJ2-1 15 NA TRBV15 NA CATSRDARSGNEQFF TGTGCCACCAGCAGAGATGCACGGTCGGGCAATGAGCAGTTCTTC
TRBJ1-4 14 NA TRBV28 NA CASSLYGRREKLFF TGTGCCAGCAGTTTATATGGGCGTCGCGAAAAACTGTTTTTT
TRBJ2-3 18 TRBD2 TRBV18 NA CASSPGGSGTAVSGTQYF TGTGCCAGCTCACCAGGTGGTAGCGGGACCGCCGTAAGCGGCACGCAGTATTTT
TRBJ2-7 12 NA TRBV5-1 NA CASSLVGSEQYF TGCGCCAGCAGCTTGGTAGGGAGCGAGCAGTACTTC
TRBJ2-3 12 NA TRBV27 NA CASSPSTDTQYF TGTGCCAGCAGTCCTAGCACAGATACGCAGTATTTT